The rows below give T cell receptor beta chains drawn from one sample of a study of blood T cell repertoires in COVID-19. The table came from immunoSEQ multiplex PCR; TCRdb's copy has only in-frame clones and leaves some out. The sample carries about 66,000 clones, approximately 90% recorded once. Sequencing used peripheral blood. The receptors derive from a man aged 70 or older with acute or convalescent COVID-19. The CDR3 runs from the conserved cysteine through the conserved F or W. Each record gives: J gene, V gene, D gene, CDR3 protein, CDR3 DNA. The D gene is left open where the match is weak.

j_call: TRBJ1-4; v_call: TRBV5-8; d_call: NA; cdr3_aa: CASRGGFNEKLFF; cdr3_nt: TGTGCCAGCAGAGGAGGGTTTAATGAAAAACTGTTTTTT
j_call: TRBJ1-5; v_call: TRBV19; d_call: NA; cdr3_aa: CASSPLNQPQHF; cdr3_nt: TGTGCCAGTAGTCCCCTGAATCAGCCCCAGCATTTT
j_call: TRBJ2-7; v_call: TRBV5-8; d_call: NA; cdr3_aa: CASTTGPGVWGEQYF; cdr3_nt: TGTGCCAGCACCACGGGGCCAGGGGTCTGGGGCGAGCAGTACTTC
j_call: TRBJ2-7; v_call: TRBV28; d_call: NA; cdr3_aa: CASRTGKHYEQYF; cdr3_nt: TGTGCCAGCAGAACAGGAAAACACTACGAGCAGTACTTC
j_call: TRBJ1-5; v_call: TRBV27; d_call: NA; cdr3_aa: CASSPMMGSVPYQPQHF; cdr3_nt: TGTGCCAGCAGTCCGATGATGGGCTCCGTACCGTATCAGCCCCAGCATTTT
j_call: TRBJ2-3; v_call: TRBV5-5; d_call: TRBD1; cdr3_aa: CASSLHRGSLNTQYF; cdr3_nt: TGTGCCAGCAGCTTGCACAGGGGTTCATTAAATACGCAGTATTTT
j_call: TRBJ2-1; v_call: TRBV9; d_call: TRBD1; cdr3_aa: CASSAGTGGFYEQFF; cdr3_nt: TGTGCCAGCAGTGCCGGGACAGGGGGCTTCTATGAGCAGTTCTTC
j_call: TRBJ2-3; v_call: TRBV13; d_call: TRBD1; cdr3_aa: CASSFGQGADTQYF; cdr3_nt: TGTGCCAGCAGCTTCGGGCAGGGGGCAGATACGCAGTATTTT
j_call: TRBJ2-3; v_call: TRBV7-2; d_call: TRBD2; cdr3_aa: CASSPSGGSTDTQYF; cdr3_nt: TGTGCCAGCAGCCCGAGCGGGGGGAGCACAGATACGCAGTATTTT
j_call: TRBJ2-5; v_call: TRBV24-1; d_call: TRBD2; cdr3_aa: CATSDPRRGGQETQYF; cdr3_nt: TGTGCCACCAGTGATCCCCGGCGGGGGGGTCAAGAGACCCAGTACTTC
j_call: TRBJ1-5; v_call: TRBV29-1; d_call: TRBD1; cdr3_aa: CSVARTGDQPQHF; cdr3_nt: TGCAGCGTTGCAAGGACAGGGGATCAGCCCCAGCATTTT
j_call: TRBJ2-1; v_call: TRBV6-5; d_call: TRBD2; cdr3_aa: CASRTPGLAGGREFF; cdr3_nt: TGTGCCAGCAGGACTCCGGGACTAGCGGGGGGGCGAGAGTTCTTC
j_call: TRBJ1-1; v_call: TRBV6-1; d_call: NA; cdr3_aa: CASSERRRAEAFF; cdr3_nt: TGTGCCAGCAGTGAAAGGAGGCGCGCTGAAGCTTTCTTT
j_call: TRBJ2-7; v_call: TRBV18; d_call: NA; cdr3_aa: CASSPPRDSASSYEQYF; cdr3_nt: TGTGCCAGCTCACCTCCGAGAGACAGCGCGAGCTCCTACGAGCAGTACTTC
j_call: TRBJ1-1; v_call: TRBV24-1; d_call: TRBD1; cdr3_aa: CATVQGTVDGTEAFF; cdr3_nt: TGTGCCACCGTACAGGGGACAGTCGACGGCACTGAAGCTTTCTTT
j_call: TRBJ1-2; v_call: TRBV7-9; d_call: NA; cdr3_aa: CASIWPPGFDGYTF; cdr3_nt: TGTGCCAGCATTTGGCCCCCAGGGTTCGATGGCTACACCTTC
j_call: TRBJ1-5; v_call: TRBV9; d_call: NA; cdr3_aa: CASSGGGNQPQHF; cdr3_nt: TGTGCCAGCAGCGGGGGAGGCAATCAGCCCCAGCATTTT
j_call: TRBJ2-3; v_call: TRBV28; d_call: NA; cdr3_aa: CASSLWTGNTDTQYF; cdr3_nt: TGTGCCAGCAGTTTATGGACAGGAAACACAGATACGCAGTATTTT
j_call: TRBJ1-2; v_call: TRBV5-6; d_call: NA; cdr3_aa: CASNSFHEGYTF; cdr3_nt: TGTGCCAGCAACTCCTTCCACGAGGGCTACACCTTC
j_call: TRBJ1-1; v_call: TRBV18; d_call: NA; cdr3_aa: CASSPRLLPDNEAFF; cdr3_nt: TGTGCCAGCTCACCACGGCTTTTGCCCGATAACGAAGCTTTCTTT
j_call: TRBJ2-3; v_call: TRBV11-2; d_call: NA; cdr3_aa: CASSYTLASSTDTQYF; cdr3_nt: TGTGCCAGCAGCTACACGCTAGCGTCTAGCACAGATACGCAGTATTTT
j_call: TRBJ2-1; v_call: TRBV7-3; d_call: TRBD1; cdr3_aa: CASSSGTGLEQFF; cdr3_nt: TGTGCCAGCAGCTCCGGGACAGGGCTGGAGCAGTTCTTC